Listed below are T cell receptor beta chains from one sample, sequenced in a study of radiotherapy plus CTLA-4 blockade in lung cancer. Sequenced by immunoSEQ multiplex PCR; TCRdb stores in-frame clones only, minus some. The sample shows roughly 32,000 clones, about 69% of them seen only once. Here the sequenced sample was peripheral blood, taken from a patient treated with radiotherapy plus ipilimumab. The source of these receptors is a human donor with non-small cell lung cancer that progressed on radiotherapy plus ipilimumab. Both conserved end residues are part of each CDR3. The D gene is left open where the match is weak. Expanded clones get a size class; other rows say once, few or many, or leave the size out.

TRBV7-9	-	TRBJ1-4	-	CASSWAPGVANEKLFF	TGTGCCAGCAGCTGGGCTCCAGGGGTAGCTAATGAAAAACTGTTTTTT
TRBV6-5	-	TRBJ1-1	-	CASSYSGSEAFF	TGTGCCAGCAGTTACTCGGGGTCTGAAGCTTTCTTT
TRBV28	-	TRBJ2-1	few	CASSLGGSYNEQFF	TGTGCCAGCAGTTTGGGGGGAAGTTACAATGAGCAGTTCTTC
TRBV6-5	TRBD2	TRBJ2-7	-	CASSDTSGAYEQYF	TGTGCCAGCAGTGATACTAGCGGGGCATACGAGCAGTACTTC
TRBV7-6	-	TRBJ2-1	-	CASSLVGGLREQFF	TGTGCCAGCAGCTTAGTCGGGGGCTTGCGGGAGCAGTTCTTC
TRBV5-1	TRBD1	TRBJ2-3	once	CASSAGTGASADTQYF	TGCGCCAGCAGCGCCGGTACAGGGGCCAGTGCAGATACGCAGTATTTT
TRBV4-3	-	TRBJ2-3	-	CASSPFHEVADPTQYF	TGCGCCAGCAGCCCCTTTCATGAAGTAGCGGACCCTACGCAGTATTTT
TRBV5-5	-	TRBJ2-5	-	CASRYTGTMGETQYF	TGTGCCAGCAGATATACCGGGACCATGGGCGAGACCCAGTACTTC
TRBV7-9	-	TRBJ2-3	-	CASSSDKYRDTQYF	TGTGCCAGCAGCTCTGATAAATATCGGGATACGCAGTATTTT
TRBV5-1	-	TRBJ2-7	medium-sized	CASSLVGGGEQYF	TGCGCCAGCAGCTTGGTCGGGGGTGGCGAGCAGTACTTC
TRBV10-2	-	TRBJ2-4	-	CTRTGRGGKNIQYF	TGCACCAGGACTGGGCGAGGAGGGAAGAACATTCAGTACTTC
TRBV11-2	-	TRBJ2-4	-	CASSPRGSLNLAKNIQYF	TGTGCCAGCAGCCCCCGCGGGTCGCTGAATCTAGCCAAAAACATTCAGTACTTC
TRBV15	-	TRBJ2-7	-	CATSKSGVKGGEQYF	TGTGCCACCAGCAAATCGGGGGTTAAGGGAGGCGAGCAGTACTTC
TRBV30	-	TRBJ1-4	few	CAWRSGTWSEKLFF	TGTGCCTGGAGGTCCGGGACATGGAGTGAAAAACTGTTTTTT
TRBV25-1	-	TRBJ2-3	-	CASQLIDTQYF	TGTGCCAGCCAACTAATCGATACGCAGTATTTT
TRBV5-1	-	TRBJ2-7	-	CASSLTTGRLDEQYF	TGCGCCAGCAGCTTAACTACAGGGCGCCTGGACGAGCAGTACTTC
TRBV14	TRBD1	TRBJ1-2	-	CASSPHTGGNYGYTF	TGTGCCAGCAGTCCACACACAGGGGGCAACTATGGCTACACCTTC
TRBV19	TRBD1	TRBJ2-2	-	CASSWDREITGELFF	TGTGCCAGTAGTTGGGACAGGGAAATCACCGGGGAGCTGTTTTTT
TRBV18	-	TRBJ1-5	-	CASSPTFERVQPQHF	TGTGCCAGCTCACCTACTTTTGAGAGAGTTCAGCCCCAGCATTTT
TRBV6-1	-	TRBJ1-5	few	CASTNLGGTTPPQHF	TGTGCCAGCACTAATCTGGGGGGGACGACGCCGCCCCAGCATTTT
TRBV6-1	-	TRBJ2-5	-	CASSRVGVGETQYF	TGTGCCAGCAGTAGAGTGGGGGTGGGGGAGACCCAGTACTTC
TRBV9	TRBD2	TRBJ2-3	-	CASQPGLAGRTDTQYF	TGTGCCAGTCAACCGGGACTAGCGGGAAGGACAGATACGCAGTATTTT
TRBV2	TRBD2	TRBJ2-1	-	CASRRTSGGYGYEQFF	TGTGCCAGCAGAAGGACTAGCGGGGGGTATGGTTATGAGCAGTTCTTC
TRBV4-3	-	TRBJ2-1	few	CASSPLMVPPQQQFF	TGCGCCAGCAGCCCACTTATGGTCCCCCCCCAACAGCAGTTCTTC
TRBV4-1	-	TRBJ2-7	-	CASSQPTVSYEQYF	TGCGCCAGCAGCCAACCTACCGTCTCCTACGAGCAGTACTTC
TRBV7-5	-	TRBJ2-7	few	CARSLRGESYEQYF	TGTGCCAGAAGCTTAAGGGGGGAAAGCTACGAGCAGTACTTC
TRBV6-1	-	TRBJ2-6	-	CASSAIRTGANVLTF	TGTGCCAGCAGCGCTATAAGAACAGGGGCCAACGTCCTGACTTTC
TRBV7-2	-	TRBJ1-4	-	CASSADRYNEKLFF	TGTGCCAGCAGCGCGGACAGATATAATGAAAAACTGTTTTTT
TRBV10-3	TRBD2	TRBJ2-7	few	CAISPGLALYF	TGTGCCATCAGCCCGGGACTAGCTCTGTACTTC
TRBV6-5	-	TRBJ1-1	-	CASSYSVTGNTEAFF	TGTGCCAGCAGTTACTCGGTTACGGGGAACACTGAAGCTTTCTTT
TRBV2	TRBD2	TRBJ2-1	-	CASTLAGGPPNEQFF	TGTGCCAGCACCTTAGCGGGAGGCCCCCCCAATGAGCAGTTCTTC
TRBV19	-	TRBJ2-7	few	CASSSRVTYEQYF	TGTGCCAGTAGTTCCCGGGTCACCTACGAGCAGTACTTC
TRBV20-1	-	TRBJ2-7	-	CSANSVEQYF	TGCAGTGCTAATTCGGTCGAGCAGTACTTC
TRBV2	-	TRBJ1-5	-	CASTEEISSNQPQHF	TGTGCCAGCACCGAGGAGATAAGCAGCAATCAGCCCCAGCATTTT
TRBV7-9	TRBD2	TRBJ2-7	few	CASRSGGNYEQYF	TGTGCCAGCCGATCGGGGGGGAACTACGAGCAGTACTTC
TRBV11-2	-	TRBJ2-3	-	CASSVGDSLSTDTQYF	TGTGCCAGCAGCGTAGGGGACTCCTTAAGCACAGATACGCAGTATTTT
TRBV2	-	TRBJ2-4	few	CASTEGGYLAKNIQYF	TGTGCCAGCACCGAAGGAGGGTACCTAGCCAAAAACATTCAGTACTTC
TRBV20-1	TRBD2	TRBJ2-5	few	CSAAGDETQYF	TGCAGTGCTGCGGGAGACGAGACCCAGTACTTC